Presented here are 27 T cell receptor beta chains from one specimen sequenced in a study of blood T cell repertoires in COVID-19. The assay was immunoSEQ multiplex PCR, and TCRdb's table has in-frame clones only and misses some. The sample comprises a few hundred thousand clones, 88% of which are singletons, and more than 0.95% rests with the top ten. The sample consisted of PBMCs or T cells enriched from blood (not recorded which). The receptors stem from a woman between 18 and 30 years old who had recovered from COVID-19.

The J gene is TRBJ2-5, the V gene TRBV2; possible D gene TRBD1, 6 bases. V lost 5 bases and J lost 1, with 11 bases in between. This CDR3 comprises 14 residues. Germline values: CDR1 SNHLY, CDR2 FYNNEI. The chain's CDR3 is CASSLGQTQETQYF. As DNA, the CDR3 is TGTGCCAGCAGTCTGGGACAAACCCAAGAGACCCAGTACTTC.

The rearrangement links TRBV10-3 to TRBJ1-3; weak D call: TRBD1 (6 bases). V lost 6 bases to trimming and J lost 1 base, with 10 bases between them. The CDR3 consists of 14 residues. The germline gives CDR1 ENHRY, CDR2 SYGVKD. CDR3 sequence (DNA): TGTGCCATCAGATTTACAGGGTCTGGAAACACCATATATTTT. It is translated as CAIRFTGSGNTIYF.

The V and J genes are TRBV18 and TRBJ1-3; D not resolved. The ends were cut back, 3 bases at V and 2 bases at J, with 5 bases in the middle. Germline V gene lookup returns CDR1 KGHSH and CDR2 LQKENI. The CDR3 covers 13 residues. CDR3 protein: CASSPAPGNTIYF. The CDR3 nucleotides are TGTGCCAGCTCACCGGCCCCTGGAAACACCATATATTTT.

CDR3 sequence (DNA): TGTGCCGTCGTCGGGGTTCCGAACACTGAAGCTTTCTTT. This encodes CAVVGVPNTEAFF. The chain combines TRBV19 with TRBJ1-1; D is uncertain. In germline, CDR1 is LNHDA, CDR2 SQIVND (reference sequence). V lost 11 bases to trimming and J lost 1 base, with 14 bases between them. The CDR3 loop spans 13 amino acids.

The gene calls are TRBV6-2 or TRBV6-3 and TRBJ2-7; 8 bases are shared with TRBD1. Germline-derived CDR1 and CDR2 are MNHEY and SVGEGT. J lost 6 bases, V lost 4 bases, and 8 bases had no gene match. The length of the CDR3 is 14 residues. DNA of the CDR3: TGTGCCAGCAGTTGGCCGGGACAGGCAAGCGAGCAGTACTTC. Amino acids: CASSWPGQASEQYF.

The chain recombines TRBV29-1 with TRBJ1-2; 7 bases are a match to TRBD1. The CDR3 is made up of 13 amino acids. J gave up 2 bases and V 0 bases, and 0 bases lay outside the gene matches. CDR1 SQVTM and CDR2 ANQGSEA come from the germline V gene. The DNA of the CDR3 is TGCAGCGTTGAAGACAGGGGGAACTATGGCTACACCTTC. Protein product: CSVEDRGNYGYTF.

The V call is TRBV5-5, the J call TRBJ1-4; no clear D gene. V lost 0 bases and J 10 bases, leaving 16 bases between the germline ends. CDR3 length: 15 residues. The germline gives CDR1 SGHKS, CDR2 YYEKEE (reference sequence). CDR3 loop: CASSLDSRNRVKLFF. In DNA, the CDR3 is TGTGCCAGCAGCTTGGATTCCCGGAACCGGGTAAAACTGTTTTTT.

The rearrangement joins TRBV6-5 to TRBJ1-2, with 10 bases identical to TRBD1. V lost 6 bases, J lost 3 bases, and 7 bases stayed unmatched. The length of the CDR3 is 15 residues. Germline-derived CDR1 and CDR2 are MNHEY and SVGAGI. CDR3 nucleotides: TGTGCCAGCAGCCGAGGACAGGGGGTCTACTATGGCTACACCTTC. Encoded protein: CASSRGQGVYYGYTF.

This clone was detected only once. The chain couples TRBV19 to TRBJ2-1; 10 nucleotides align to TRBD2. Germline CDR1 is LNHDA and CDR2 is SQIVND (reference sequence). Losses at the gene ends were 5 bases for V and 6 bases for J; bases not matched to a gene: 7. The CDR3 loop spans 15 amino acids. In DNA form, the CDR3 reads TGTGCCAGTAGTTACAGCGGGGGGGCTGGCAATGAGCAGTTCTTC. It codes for CASSYSGGAGNEQFF.

J is TRBJ1-1 and V is TRBV19; D remains unclear. The V end was cut by 5 bases, the J end by 9 bases, with 19 bases between. This CDR3 contains 14 residues. Germline CDR1 LNHDA, CDR2 SQIVND (reference sequence). CDR3 protein: CASSPQFAGTKAFF. The CDR3 DNA follows: TGTGCCAGTAGTCCCCAATTTGCGGGCACCAAAGCTTTCTTT.

CDR3 DNA sequence: TGTGCCAGCAGTTTCCTTGGCGGGGCATCGAATGAAAAACTGTTTTTT. Translating gives CASSFLGGASNEKLFF. The chain joins TRBV6-5 to TRBJ1-4; D may be TRBD1 (5 bases). Germline V gene lookup returns CDR1 MNHEY and CDR2 SVGAGI. The CDR3 covers 16 residues. With 4 bases removed from V and 5 bases from J, the gap between germline ends came to 17 bases.

CDR3 DNA sequence: TGCGCCAGCAGCCAAGATGAGAGATCGGGGAGGGAGACCCAGTACTTC. It codes for CASSQDERSGRETQYF. The V and J genes are TRBV4-1 and TRBJ2-5; the D gene is possibly TRBD2 (6 bases). Trimming cost V 0 bases and J 5 bases, with 16 bases left between them. CDR1 is MGHRA, CDR2 YSYEKL, per germline. This CDR3 spans 16 amino acids.

The rearrangement uses TRBV6-4 and TRBJ2-1, with 10 bases identical to TRBD2. Per germline, CDR1 MRHNA and CDR2 SNTAGT. Germline trimming cut 9 bases from V and 7 bases from J; bases unmatched to any gene: 9. There are 14 residues in the CDR3. The CDR3 here is CASSSGGAGNEQFF. DNA for the CDR3: TGTGCCAGTTCCAGCGGGGGGGCGGGTAATGAGCAGTTCTTC.

In DNA, the CDR3 is TGTGCCAGCAGACTAGTGGGGTGGGACGAGCAGTACTTC. Translated: CASRLVGWDEQYF. The rearrangement uses TRBV27 and TRBJ2-7, with TRBD2 as a possible D gene (5 bases). Germline CDR1 reads MNHEY; CDR2 reads SMNVEV (reference sequence). This CDR3 is 13 amino acids long. Trimming shortened V by 6 bases and J by 5 bases, and 14 bases separated the two germline ends.

The gene calls are TRBV6-5 and TRBJ2-5, with D uncertain. Between the trimmed V and J ends, which lost 2 bases and 5 bases, there was a span of 9 bases. This CDR3 has 13 residues. Germline CDR1 and CDR2: MNHEY and SVGAGI. The DNA of the CDR3 is TGTGCCAGCAGTTACGTCGAGAGTGAGACCCAGTACTTC. Protein product: CASSYVESETQYF.

The chain couples TRBV5-1 to TRBJ1-2; unclear D gene. Germline assignment: CDR1 SGHRS and CDR2 YFSETQ. CDR3 length: 13 amino acids. V lost 1 base and J 3 bases, leaving 7 bases between the germline ends. This CDR3 is CASSLKDYYGYTF. The CDR3 DNA reads TGCGCCAGCAGCTTGAAGGACTACTATGGCTACACCTTC.

This clone was observed a few times. V gene TRBV19 combines with J gene TRBJ1-6; the D gene is possibly TRBD1 (6 bases). Per the germline V gene, CDR1 is LNHDA and CDR2 is SQIVND (reference sequence). The V end lost 5 bases, the J end lost 3 bases, and 11 bases lay between the germline ends. This CDR3 spans 15 amino acids. The CDR3 nucleotides are TGTGCCAGTAGTTTGGGGGCCGACTATAATTCACCCCTCCACTTT. Translating gives CASSLGADYNSPLHF.

The chain uses TRBV19 and TRBJ2-5; 7 nucleotides align to TRBD1. The CDR3 is 15 amino acids. Trimming at V came to 4 bases and at J to 0 bases, leaving 5 bases not matched to a gene. The V gene's germline CDR1 is LNHDA and CDR2 SQIVND (reference sequence). For the CDR3, the DNA is TGTGCCAGTAGTACGTCGACAGGGTACCAAGAGACCCAGTACTTC. It yields the protein CASSTSTGYQETQYF.

Turning to this clone: In the same sample, other DNA sequences code for this CDR3. The chain links TRBV7-6 to TRBJ1-3; D may be TRBD1 (5 bases). The CDR3 covers 16 residues. CDR1 and CDR2 (germline): SGHVS, FNYEAQ. Trimming removed 3 bases from V and 1 base from J, with 13 bases in between. CDR3 sequence (DNA): TGTGCCAGCAGCTTGGCAGGCGGGGGATCTGGAAACACCATATATTTT. Protein sequence: CASSLAGGGSGNTIYF. Looking up the rest from reference TRBV7-6 and TRBJ1-3 gives the full variable domain: GAGVSQSPRYKVTKRGQDVALRCDPISGHVSLYWYRQALGQGPEFLTYFNYEAQQDKSGLPNDRFSAERPEGSISTLTIQRTEQRDSAMYRCASSLAGGGSGNTIYFGEGSWLTVV.

This sequence joins TRBV10-3 and TRBJ1-1, with no clear D. The CDR3 has 13 amino acids. V was pared by 7 bases and J by 3 bases, with 12 bases between. Germline loops: CDR1 ENHRY, CDR2 SYGVKD. The CDR3 region has the DNA TGTGCCATCACCCCCGGGAGGGACACTGAAGCTTTCTTT. Translated: CAITPGRDTEAFF.

V usage is TRBV13 and J usage is TRBJ2-7; D is perhaps TRBD1 (6 bases). Germline loops: CDR1 PRHDT, CDR2 FYEKMQ (reference sequence). V was clipped by 1 base and J by 4 bases, with 14 bases between them. The CDR3 runs to 15 residues. CDR3 sequence: CASSLDWHRDYEQYF. CDR3 coding DNA: TGTGCCAGCAGCTTAGATTGGCACAGGGATTACGAGCAGTACTTC.

This chain uses TRBV29-1 with TRBJ1-3; possible D gene TRBD1, 6 bases. Germline V lookup: CDR1 SQVTM, CDR2 ANQGSEA. Trimming left V 6 bases short and J 0 bases short, with 15 bases between. The CDR3 is made up of 15 amino acids. CDR3 in amino acids: CSVLKWDNSGNTIYF. The CDR3 DNA is TGCAGCGTCTTAAAATGGGACAACTCTGGAAACACCATATATTTT.

This clone was observed a few times. V gene TRBV7-2 combines with J gene TRBJ1-2; 7 bases match TRBD1. The V and J ends lost 4 bases and 8 bases, in that order; junction bases with no gene match: 10. The germline V gene encodes CDR1 SGHTA and CDR2 FQGNSA. The CDR3 length is 14 residues. DNA for the CDR3: TGTGCCAGCAGCTCGACACAGGGGCACCTGGGCTACACCTTC. It is translated as CASSSTQGHLGYTF.

The V call is TRBV28, the J call TRBJ2-2; D is perhaps TRBD1 (6 bases). Trimming shortened V by 6 bases and J by 1 base, and 12 bases separated the two germline ends. The CDR3 is made up of 15 amino acids. CDR1 MDHEN and CDR2 SYDVKM come from the germline V gene. CDR3 in DNA: TGTGCCAGCAGCCTCCTAGGGGGGAACACCGGGGAGCTGTTTTTT. Translation: CASSLLGGNTGELFF.

The V call is TRBV2, the J call TRBJ1-2; D is perhaps TRBD1 (6 bases). The CDR3 spans 12 residues. In germline, CDR1 is SNHLY, CDR2 FYNNEI. Trimming removed 7 bases from V and 3 bases from J, with 9 bases in between. The CDR3 region is CASTGVDYGYTF. For the CDR3, the DNA is TGTGCCAGCACAGGGGTCGACTATGGCTACACCTTC.

The CDR3 loop is CASSYSITVTDTQYF. The CDR3 nucleotides are TGTGCCAGCAGTTACTCGATTACAGTCACAGATACGCAGTATTTT. V gene TRBV6-5 combines with J gene TRBJ2-3; D is unresolved. The V gene lost 0 bases and the J gene lost 2 bases, with 9 bases spanning the gap. Germline values: CDR1 MNHEY, CDR2 SVGAGI. CDR3 size: 15 residues.

V is TRBV5-4 and J is TRBJ1-3, with TRBD1 matching over 10 bases. The germline gives CDR1 SGHNT, CDR2 YYREEE (reference sequence). The CDR3 has 16 residues. V was clipped by 4 bases and J by 7 bases; unmatched bases: 11. CDR3 DNA sequence: TGTGCCAGCAGCCCGGGGACAGGGGCCTCGGGGAACACCATATATTTT. It specifies CASSPGTGASGNTIYF.